The 23 T cell receptor beta chains given below trace back to one sample, sequenced in a study of cytomegalovirus exposure and HLA in healthy donors. The PCR ran on 60 Vbeta and 13 Jbeta primers. Using immunoSEQ multiplex PCR, the repertoire was profiled, and TCRdb retains in-frame clones only, with some absent. The sample consists of about 150,000 clones, 82% of them appearing once. The source material was PBMCs. These receptors originate from a woman between 45 and 65 years old in good health and CMV-seropositive.

The count of this clone is one. The V and J genes are TRBV2 and TRBJ1-5; 8 nucleotides align to TRBD1. The CDR3 consists of 16 residues. Germline values: CDR1 SNHLY, CDR2 FYNNEI. With V trimmed by 6 bases and J by 1 base, 8 bases remained unmatched. The CDR3 reads CASRYGTGGSNQPQHF. The CDR3 DNA follows: TGTGCCAGCAGGTACGGAACAGGGGGGAGCAATCAGCCCCAGCATTTT.

This clone was seen a handful of times. The gene calls are TRBV9 and TRBJ1-1; D uncertain. V lost 4 bases to trimming and J lost 7 bases, with 14 bases between them. The length of the CDR3 is 13 residues. The germline gives CDR1 SGDLS, CDR2 YYNGEE. CDR3 amino acids: CASSREPSDEAFF. The CDR3 DNA is TGTGCCAGCAGCAGGGAGCCGTCCGATGAAGCTTTCTTT.

This sequence joins TRBV30 and TRBJ1-1, with 8 nucleotides matching TRBD1. J was trimmed by 2 bases and V by 2 bases; bases with no gene match: 7. This CDR3 region has 15 residues. The V gene's germline CDR1 is GTSNPN and CDR2 SVGIG (reference sequence). CDR3 in DNA: TGTGCCTGGAGTCCCCAGGGGGCGGGAAACACTGAAGCTTTCTTT. Protein sequence: CAWSPQGAGNTEAFF. The full variable domain, rest sourced from reference TRBV30 and TRBJ1-1, is SQTIHQWPATLVQPVGSPLSLECTVEGTSNPNLYWYRQAAGRGLQLLFYSVGIGQISSEVPQNLSASRPQDRQFILSSKKLLLSDSGFYLCAWSPQGAGNTEAFFGQGTRLTVV.

The chain joins TRBV28 to TRBJ2-7; 8 positions match TRBD2. Germline CDR1 is MDHEN and CDR2 is SYDVKM. This CDR3 is built from 15 residues. The ends lost 4 bases at V and 2 bases at J; junction bases unmatched: 7. The CDR3 reads CASSSTSGFTYEQYF. Written as DNA, the CDR3 is TGTGCCAGCAGTTCTACTAGCGGCTTTACCTACGAGCAGTACTTC.

The chain joins TRBV2 to TRBJ1-4; 9 nucleotides match TRBD1. V gave up 1 base and J gave up 6 bases; unmatched junction bases: 3. The germline V gene has CDR1 SNHLY and CDR2 FYNNEI. The CDR3 runs to 15 residues. The CDR3 DNA sequence: TGTGCCAGCAGTGAAGGGGGACAGGGCTATGAAAAACTGTTTTTT. Translating gives CASSEGGQGYEKLFF.

The chain carries TRBV11-2 and TRBJ1-2; D perhaps matches TRBD1 (5 bases). CDR3 length: 14 amino acids. V shed 2 bases and J shed 3 bases, with 10 bases lying between them. Germline V gene data show CDR1 as SGHAT and CDR2 as FQNNGV. The CDR3 region has the DNA TGTGCCAGCAGCTTACAGGAAGGGGACTATGGCTACACCTTC. Translation gives CASSLQEGDYGYTF.

This clone was picked up a small number of times. The chain is built from TRBV25-1 and TRBJ1-2, with D unresolved. Trimming left V 1 base short and J 0 bases short, with 9 bases between. The CDR3 consists of 15 residues. From germline, CDR1 is MGHDK and CDR2 SYGVNS. As DNA, the CDR3 is TGTGCCAGCAGTGAATTCGGGGTGGCTAACTATGGCTACACCTTC. It encodes CASSEFGVANYGYTF.

This clone was counted a few times. This sequence joins TRBV6-5 and TRBJ1-1; a weak D match, TRBD1 (6 bases). The ends were cut back, 8 bases at V and 5 bases at J, with 21 bases in the middle. This CDR3 contains 15 residues. Germline assignment: CDR1 MNHEY and CDR2 SVGAGI. CDR3 DNA: TGTGCCAGCTCCCTCAGGGGATGGGACCGAACTGAAGCTTTCTTT. It codes for CASSLRGWDRTEAFF.

V and J are TRBV7-9 and TRBJ2-5; D may be TRBD1 (6 bases). Judging by the DNA end, TRBJ2-7 fits better; the J call may be wrong. Germline CDR1 is SEHNR and CDR2 is FQNEAQ (reference sequence). The CDR3 is made up of 15 amino acids. The CDR3 loop reads CASSGQRGLGYEQYF. For the CDR3, the DNA is TGTGCCAGCAGCGGACAGCGAGGCTTGGGATACGAGCAGTACTTC.

CDR3 in DNA: TGTGCCAGCAGCTTAGATGGCGGTGCCTACGAGCAGTACTTC. It translates to CASSLDGGAYEQYF. The V call is TRBV7-3, the J call TRBJ2-7; no clear D. Trimming removed 2 bases from V and 2 bases from J, with 10 bases in between. The germline V gene has CDR1 SGHTA and CDR2 FQGTGA. CDR3 length: 14 amino acids. The whole variable domain, filled in from reference TRBV7-3 and TRBJ2-7, reads GAGVSQTPSNKVTEKGKYVELRCDPISGHTALYWYRQSLGQGPEFLIYFQGTGAADDSGLPNDRFFAVRPEGSVSTLKIQRTERGDSAVYLCASSLDGGAYEQYFGPGTRLTVT.

The rearrangement uses TRBV6-1 and TRBJ2-7; a possible D gene is TRBD1 (6 bases). V shed 4 bases and J shed 0 bases, with 13 bases lying between them. Germline V gives CDR1 MNHNS, CDR2 SASEGT. CDR3 length: 15 residues. CDR3 residues: CASSGGLRSSYEQYF. The CDR3 region has the DNA TGTGCCAGCAGTGGGGGGCTGCGGAGCTCCTACGAGCAGTACTTC.

As for this clone: Germline and junction disagree at one end, which may indicate a read error. The J gene is TRBJ2-7, the V gene TRBV7-9, with D possibly being TRBD2 (7 bases). The CDR3 runs to 17 residues. CDR1 is SEHNR, CDR2 FQNEAQ, per germline (reference sequence). The CDR3 DNA is TGTTCCAGCAGCTTAAGGAGGGCGGGGGCCCTCTCCTACGAGCAGTACTTC. It translates to CSSSLRRAGALSYEQYF.

The chain employs TRBV2 and TRBJ1-2; 10 bases fit TRBD1. This CDR3 comprises 16 residues. CDR1 SNHLY and CDR2 FYNNEI come from the germline V gene. V gave up 10 bases and J gave up 5 bases; unmatched junction bases: 16. CDR3 protein: CATKGTRDRGLYGYTF. CDR3 DNA: TGTGCCACAAAAGGGACCCGGGACAGGGGACTTTATGGCTACACCTTC.

V and J are TRBV5-6 and TRBJ1-1, with a tentative D call TRBD1 (5 bases). Per germline, CDR1 SGHDT and CDR2 YYEEEE. V dropped 1 base and J dropped 7 bases, with 14 bases sitting between them. This CDR3 is built from 14 residues. The CDR3 DNA follows: TGTGCCAGCAGCTTGTGGGGCCGGGAGAATGAAGCTTTCTTT. Encoded protein: CASSLWGRENEAFF.

This clone was seen just once. The V call is TRBV5-1, the J call TRBJ2-7, with no clear D. Between the trimmed V and J ends, which lost 5 bases and 2 bases, there was a span of 14 bases. This CDR3 spans 14 amino acids. Germline V lookup: CDR1 SGHRS, CDR2 YFSETQ. This chain's CDR3 is CASSGGWAPYEQYF. CDR3 nucleotide sequence: TGCGCCAGCAGTGGTGGTTGGGCCCCCTACGAGCAGTACTTC.

The V call is TRBV28, the J call TRBJ1-4; no firm D call. Trimming shortened V by 6 bases and J by 7 bases, and 24 bases separated the two germline ends. This CDR3 has 17 amino acids. Looked up from germline, CDR1 is MDHEN and CDR2 is SYDVKM. The CDR3 sequence is CASSVVQASTLSEKLFF. The CDR3 DNA sequence: TGTGCCAGCAGCGTAGTCCAGGCTTCGACCCTAAGTGAAAAACTGTTTTTT. Combining the CDR3 with reference TRBV28 and TRBJ1-4 gives the whole variable domain DVKVTQSSRYLVKRTGEKVFLECVQDMDHENMFWYRQDPGLGLRLIYFSYDVKMKEKGDIPEGYSVSREKKERFSLILESASTNQTSMYLCASSVVQASTLSEKLFFGSGTQLSVL.

CDR3 bases: TGTGCCAGCACCCAACAGGGATACGAGCAGTACTTC. Translation: CASTQQGYEQYF. The chain uses TRBV28 and TRBJ2-7; D is perhaps TRBD1 (6 bases). The CDR3 totals 12 residues. Trimming removed 7 bases at V and 4 bases at J, with 11 bases between. The germline V gene has CDR1 MDHEN and CDR2 SYDVKM.

The chain is built from TRBV29-1 and TRBJ2-3; D is possibly TRBD1 (6 bases). Germline V CDR1 and CDR2: SQVTM, ANQGSEA. V dropped 6 bases and J dropped 4 bases, with 8 bases sitting between them. This CDR3 has 11 residues. The CDR3 is CSVGQSDTQYF. The CDR3 DNA is TGCAGCGTCGGACAGTCAGATACGCAGTATTTT.

CDR3 amino acids: CATEDRGGSYEQYF. In DNA, the CDR3 is TGCGCCACCGAGGACAGGGGTGGTTCCTACGAGCAGTACTTC. The chain joins TRBV10-2 to TRBJ2-7, with 9 bases identical to TRBD1. The CDR3 has 14 residues. Germline loops: CDR1 WSHSY, CDR2 SAAADI. J lost 1 base, V lost 10 bases, and 8 bases had no gene match.

V and J are TRBV5-1 and TRBJ2-7; a possible D gene is TRBD2 (5 bases). V lost 2 bases and J lost 6, with 15 bases in between. The V gene's germline CDR1 is SGHRS and CDR2 YFSETQ. This CDR3 is 14 amino acids long. CDR3 loop: CASSFSSTSPEQYF. Here the CDR3 DNA reads TGCGCCAGCAGCTTCAGTTCAACTAGTCCCGAGCAGTACTTC.

The gene calls are TRBV19 and TRBJ2-1, with 7 bases fitting TRBD2. This CDR3 comprises 15 residues. Germline CDR1 LNHDA, CDR2 SQIVND (reference sequence). The junction had 10 bases not matched to a gene; V was cut back by 1 base and J by 10 bases. The CDR3 DNA reads as TGTGCCAGTAGTATAGTAGGGCAGGGCGGGAGAGAGCAGTTCTTC. Its protein is CASSIVGQGGREQFF.

This clone was counted once. The rearrangement links TRBV7-3 to TRBJ2-2; D unresolved. V was cut by 5 bases and J by 6 bases, with 13 bases left in between. From germline, CDR1 is SGHTA and CDR2 FQGTGA. The CDR3 length is 14 residues. CDR3 sequence (DNA): TGTGCCAGCAGCCTGATTCAGTATTCCGGGGAGCTGTTTTTT. Its protein is CASSLIQYSGELFF. The whole variable domain, filled in from reference TRBV7-3 and TRBJ2-2, reads GAGVSQTPSNKVTEKGKYVELRCDPISGHTALYWYRQSLGQGPEFLIYFQGTGAADDSGLPNDRFFAVRPEGSVSTLKIQRTERGDSAVYLCASSLIQYSGELFFGEGSRLTVL.

This chain links TRBV18 with TRBJ1-1, with TRBD1 matching over 9 bases. The length of the CDR3 is 16 residues. Germline loops: CDR1 KGHSH, CDR2 LQKENI. The trim removed 1 base at V and 3 bases at J, leaving 6 bases unmatched. CDR3: CASSPLAGQGYTEAFF. In nucleotides, the CDR3 is TGTGCCAGCTCACCACTGGCGGGACAGGGATACACTGAAGCTTTCTTT.